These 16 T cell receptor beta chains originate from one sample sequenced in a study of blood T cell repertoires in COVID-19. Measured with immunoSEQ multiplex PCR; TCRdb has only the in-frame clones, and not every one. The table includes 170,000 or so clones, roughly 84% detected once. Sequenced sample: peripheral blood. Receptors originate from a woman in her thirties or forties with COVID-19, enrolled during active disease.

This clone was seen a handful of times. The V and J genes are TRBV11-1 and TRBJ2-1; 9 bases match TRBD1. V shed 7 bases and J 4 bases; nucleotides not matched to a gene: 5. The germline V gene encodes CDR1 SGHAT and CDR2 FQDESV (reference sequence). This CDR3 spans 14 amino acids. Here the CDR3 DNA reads TGTGCCAGCAAGAGGGACAGGGCTTACAATGAGCAGTTCTTC. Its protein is CASKRDRAYNEQFF. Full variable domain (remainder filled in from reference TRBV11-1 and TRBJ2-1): EAEVAQSPRYKITEKSQAVAFWCDPISGHATLYWYRQILGQGPELLVQFQDESVVDDSQLPKDRFSAERLKGVDSTLKIQPAELGDSAMYLCASKRDRAYNEQFFGPGTRLTVL.

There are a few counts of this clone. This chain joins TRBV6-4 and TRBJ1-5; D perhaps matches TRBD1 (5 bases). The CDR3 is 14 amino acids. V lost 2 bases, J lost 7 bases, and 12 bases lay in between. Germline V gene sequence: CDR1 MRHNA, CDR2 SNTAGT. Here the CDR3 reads CASSDTHRQQPQHF. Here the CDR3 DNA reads TGTGCCAGCAGTGACACCCACCGACAGCAGCCCCAGCATTTT.

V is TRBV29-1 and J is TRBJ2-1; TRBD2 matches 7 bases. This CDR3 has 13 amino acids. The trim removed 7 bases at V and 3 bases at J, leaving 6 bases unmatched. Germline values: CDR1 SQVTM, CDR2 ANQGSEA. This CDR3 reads CSGRLADYNEQFF. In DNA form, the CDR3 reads TGCAGCGGGCGGCTAGCGGACTACAATGAGCAGTTCTTC.

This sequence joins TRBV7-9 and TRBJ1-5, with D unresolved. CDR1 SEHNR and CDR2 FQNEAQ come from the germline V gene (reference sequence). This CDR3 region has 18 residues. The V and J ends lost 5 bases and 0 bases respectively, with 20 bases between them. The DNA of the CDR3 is TGTGCCAGCAGCCTTCATGTCGCCGGGCGGGTTAGCAATCAGCCCCAGCATTTT. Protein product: CASSLHVAGRVSNQPQHF.

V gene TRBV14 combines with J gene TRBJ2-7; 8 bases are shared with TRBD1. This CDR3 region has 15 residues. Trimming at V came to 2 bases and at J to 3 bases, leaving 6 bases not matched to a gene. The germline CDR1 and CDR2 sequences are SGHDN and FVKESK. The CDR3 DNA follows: TGTGCCAGCAGCCAACCCGGGACAGGAGTCTACGAGCAGTACTTC. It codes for CASSQPGTGVYEQYF. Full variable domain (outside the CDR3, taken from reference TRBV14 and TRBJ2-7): EAGVTQFPSHSVIEKGQTVTLRCDPISGHDNLYWYRRVMGKEIKFLLHFVKESKQDESGMPNNRFLAERTGGTYSTLKVQPAELEDSGVYFCASSQPGTGVYEQYFGPGTRLTVT.

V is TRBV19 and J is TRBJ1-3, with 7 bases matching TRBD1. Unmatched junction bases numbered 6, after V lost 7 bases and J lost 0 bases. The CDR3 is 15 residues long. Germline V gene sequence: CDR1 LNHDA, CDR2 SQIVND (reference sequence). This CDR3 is CASTPWDSSGNTIYF. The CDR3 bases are TGTGCCAGTACCCCATGGGACAGCTCTGGAAACACCATATATTTT.

CDR3 nucleotides: TGTGCCAGCAGGTGGGACAGGGAAGGCAATCAGCCCCAGCATTTT. Translated, it gives CASRWDREGNQPQHF. The chain joins TRBV2 to TRBJ1-5, with 9 bases matching TRBD1. CDR3 length equals 15 residues. With 6 bases clipped from V and 2 bases from J, the junction kept 5 bases outside the gene matches. In germline, CDR1 is SNHLY, CDR2 FYNNEI. The full variable domain, in which reference TRBV2 and TRBJ1-5 provide the parts outside the CDR3, is EPEVTQTPSHQVTQMGQEVILRCVPISNHLYFYWYRQILGQKVEFLVSFYNNEISEKSEIFDDQFSVERPDGSNFTLKIRSTKLEDSAMYFCASRWDREGNQPQHFGDGTRLSIL.

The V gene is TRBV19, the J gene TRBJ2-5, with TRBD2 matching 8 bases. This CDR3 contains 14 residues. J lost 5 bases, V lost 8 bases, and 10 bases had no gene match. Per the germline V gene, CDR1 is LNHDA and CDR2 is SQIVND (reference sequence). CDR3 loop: CASGGRQGRETQYF. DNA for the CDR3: TGTGCCAGTGGCGGGAGGCAGGGAAGGGAGACCCAGTACTTC.

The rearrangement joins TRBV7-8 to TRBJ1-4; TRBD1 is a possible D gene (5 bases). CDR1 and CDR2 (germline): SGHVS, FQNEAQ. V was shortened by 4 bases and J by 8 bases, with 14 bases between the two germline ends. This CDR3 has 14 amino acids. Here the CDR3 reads CASSSPGVGEKLFF. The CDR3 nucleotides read TGTGCCAGCAGCTCCCCGGGGGTCGGGGAAAAACTGTTTTTT.

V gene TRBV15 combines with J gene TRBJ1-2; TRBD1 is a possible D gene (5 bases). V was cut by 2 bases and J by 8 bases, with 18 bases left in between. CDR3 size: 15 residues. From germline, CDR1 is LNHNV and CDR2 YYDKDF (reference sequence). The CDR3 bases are TGTGCCACCAGCAGACGGGGAGGGGATCCTGGGGGCTACACCTTC. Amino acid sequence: CATSRRGGDPGGYTF.

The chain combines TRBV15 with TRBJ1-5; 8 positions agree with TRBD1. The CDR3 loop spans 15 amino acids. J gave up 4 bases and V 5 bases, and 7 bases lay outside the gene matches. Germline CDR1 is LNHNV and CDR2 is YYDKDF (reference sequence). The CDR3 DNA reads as TGTGCCACCAGCTCACAGGACAGGGAGAATCAGCCCCAGCATTTT. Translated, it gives CATSSQDRENQPQHF.

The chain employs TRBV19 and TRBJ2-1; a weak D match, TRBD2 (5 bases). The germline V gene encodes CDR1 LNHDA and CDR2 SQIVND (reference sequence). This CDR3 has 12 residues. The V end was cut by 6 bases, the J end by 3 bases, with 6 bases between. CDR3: CASRRDYNEQFF. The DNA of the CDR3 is TGTGCCAGTAGACGGGACTACAATGAGCAGTTCTTC.

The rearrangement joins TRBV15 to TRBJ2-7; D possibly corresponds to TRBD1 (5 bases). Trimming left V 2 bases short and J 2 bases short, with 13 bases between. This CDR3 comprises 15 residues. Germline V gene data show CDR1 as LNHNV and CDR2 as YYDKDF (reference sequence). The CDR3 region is CATSRWEQVPYEQYF. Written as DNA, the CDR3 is TGTGCCACCAGCAGATGGGAACAGGTTCCCTACGAGCAGTACTTC.

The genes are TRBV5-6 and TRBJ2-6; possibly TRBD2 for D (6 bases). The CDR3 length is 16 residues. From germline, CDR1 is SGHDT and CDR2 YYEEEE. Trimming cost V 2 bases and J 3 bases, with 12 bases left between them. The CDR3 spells CASSFDTSYGANVLTF. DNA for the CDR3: TGTGCCAGCAGCTTTGATACTAGCTATGGGGCCAACGTCCTGACTTTC.

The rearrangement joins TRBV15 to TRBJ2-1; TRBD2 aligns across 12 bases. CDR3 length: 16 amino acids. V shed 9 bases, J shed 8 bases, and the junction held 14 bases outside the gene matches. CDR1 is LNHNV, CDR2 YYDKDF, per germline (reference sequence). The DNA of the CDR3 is TGTGCCACACAAGGGACTAGCGGGCCTAGGGGGCATGAGCAGTTCTTC. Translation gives CATQGTSGPRGHEQFF.

CDR3 protein: CASSPGQGSGGEKLFF. The CDR3 bases are TGCGCCAGCAGCCCGGGACAGGGCTCAGGAGGGGAAAAACTGTTTTTT. The chain carries TRBV5-1 and TRBJ1-4; TRBD1 agrees at 9 bases. Trimming at V came to 4 bases and at J to 8 bases, leaving 12 bases not matched to a gene. This CDR3 has 16 amino acids. Germline V gene lookup returns CDR1 SGHRS and CDR2 YFSETQ.